These 11 T cell receptor beta chains were all obtained from the same sample, sequenced in a study of T cell responses to AZD1222 COVID-19 vaccine. Clones were read by immunoSEQ multiplex PCR, and TCRdb kept only the in-frame ones, dropping some. This sample carries about 100,000 clones, less than 90% of them seen once, and the ten largest clones take roughly 1.8%. The material sequenced was peripheral blood, taken on day 0 of AZD1222 vaccination. The source of these receptors is an adult in good health.

V and J are TRBV7-6 and TRBJ2-7, with 8 bases fitting TRBD1. This CDR3 contains 18 residues. V was clipped by 2 bases and J by 0 bases; unmatched bases: 12. Per the germline V gene, CDR1 is SGHVS and CDR2 is FNYEAQ. The CDR3 sequence: CASSLFPTSGTGSYEQYF. The CDR3 DNA follows: TGTGCCAGCAGCTTATTCCCCACCTCCGGGACAGGCTCCTACGAGCAGTACTTC.

The V call is TRBV7-2, the J call TRBJ2-1; 8 nucleotides agree with TRBD1. Trimming removed 6 bases from V and 0 bases from J; junction bases left unmatched: 4. The CDR3 runs 15 residues. Germline V gives CDR1 SGHTA, CDR2 FQGNSA. In DNA form, the CDR3 reads TGTGCCAGCAGGCAGGGGGCAACCTCCTACAATGAGCAGTTCTTC. This sequence encodes CASRQGATSYNEQFF. Using reference TRBV7-2 and TRBJ2-1 for the parts outside the CDR3, the full variable domain is GAGVSQSPSNKVTEKGKDVELRCDPISGHTALYWYRQSLGQGLEFLIYFQGNSAPDKSGLPSDRFSAERTGGSVSTLTIQRTQQEDSAVYLCASRQGATSYNEQFFGPGTRLTVL.

This sequence joins TRBV4-3 and TRBJ1-3, with D possibly matching TRBD1 (5 bases). CDR1 and CDR2 from the germline V gene are LGHNA and YSLEER. The CDR3 runs to 14 residues. V shed 2 bases and J shed 4 bases, with 9 bases lying between them. DNA of the CDR3: TGCGCCAGCAGCCAATCTAGGGGAGGAAACACCATATATTTT. It specifies CASSQSRGGNTIYF.

This chain uses TRBV6-6 with TRBJ1-6, with a possible D match to TRBD1 (6 bases). Germline V CDR1 and CDR2: MNHNY, SVGAGI (reference sequence). This CDR3 contains 16 residues. Trimming left V 6 bases short and J 6 bases short, with 18 bases between. In DNA, the CDR3 is TGTGCCAGCAGCAACCCCGGGACATGGACTAATTCACCCCTCCACTTT. This translates into CASSNPGTWTNSPLHF.

This clone occurred once. This chain links TRBV2 with TRBJ2-4, with TRBD1 identical over 7 bases. This CDR3 spans 14 amino acids. Trimming cost V 7 bases and J 2 bases; bases outside gene matches: 5. Germline CDR1 reads SNHLY; CDR2 reads FYNNEI. CDR3 coding DNA: TGTGCCAGCAACCCACAGGGGCCCAAAAACATTCAGTACTTC. Its translation: CASNPQGPKNIQYF.

J is TRBJ1-3 and V is TRBV30; perhaps TRBD1 as D (6 bases). Germline V CDR1 and CDR2: GTSNPN, SVGIG (reference sequence). V gave up 1 base and J gave up 2 bases, with 12 bases separating them. This CDR3 comprises 15 residues. The CDR3 spells CAWSGLGAAGNTIYF. For the CDR3, the DNA is TGTGCCTGGAGTGGCCTGGGGGCGGCTGGAAACACCATATATTTT.

V and J are TRBV7-9 and TRBJ2-3, with D possibly being TRBD1 or TRBD2 (5 bases each). V shed 5 bases and J shed 8 bases, with 20 bases lying between them. This CDR3 region has 15 residues. Germline assignment: CDR1 SEHNR and CDR2 FQNEAQ (reference sequence). The CDR3 bases are TGTGCCAGCAGCCCCGGGACCCCAAGCCGCGGTACGCAGTATTTT. It yields the protein CASSPGTPSRGTQYF.

The V call is TRBV2, the J call TRBJ2-2; D unclear. V was pared by 1 base and J by 6 bases, with 9 bases between. CDR1 and CDR2 from the germline V gene are SNHLY and FYNNEI. The CDR3 is made up of 14 amino acids. In DNA, the CDR3 is TGTGCCAGCAGTGAAGTGGCACAGTCCGGGGAGCTGTTTTTT. Its protein product is CASSEVAQSGELFF.

The chain uses TRBV2 and TRBJ1-2; no firm D call. The V end lost 0 bases, the J end lost 2 bases, and 7 bases lay between the germline ends. In germline, CDR1 is SNHLY, CDR2 FYNNEI. The length of the CDR3 is 14 residues. CDR3: CASSEAGSNYGYTF. The CDR3 DNA sequence: TGTGCCAGCAGTGAAGCAGGGTCAAACTATGGCTACACCTTC.

The chain is built from TRBV30 and TRBJ2-5; D is possibly TRBD2 (5 bases). V was trimmed by 0 bases and J by 3 bases, leaving 14 bases between them. CDR3 size: 15 residues. Per the germline V gene, CDR1 is GTSNPN and CDR2 is SVGIG (reference sequence). CDR3 region: CAWSVVANVEETQYF. CDR3 bases: TGTGCCTGGAGTGTGGTAGCGAATGTGGAAGAGACCCAGTACTTC.

The gene calls are TRBV10-2 and TRBJ2-1, with 13 bases lining up with TRBD2. Per the germline V gene, CDR1 is WSHSY and CDR2 is SAAADI. CDR3 length: 14 amino acids. V shed 4 bases, J shed 8 bases, and the junction held 2 bases outside the gene matches. The CDR3 bases are TGCGCCAGCAGTGGGACTAGCGGGAGCTATGAGCAGTTCTTC. Translating it yields CASSGTSGSYEQFF.